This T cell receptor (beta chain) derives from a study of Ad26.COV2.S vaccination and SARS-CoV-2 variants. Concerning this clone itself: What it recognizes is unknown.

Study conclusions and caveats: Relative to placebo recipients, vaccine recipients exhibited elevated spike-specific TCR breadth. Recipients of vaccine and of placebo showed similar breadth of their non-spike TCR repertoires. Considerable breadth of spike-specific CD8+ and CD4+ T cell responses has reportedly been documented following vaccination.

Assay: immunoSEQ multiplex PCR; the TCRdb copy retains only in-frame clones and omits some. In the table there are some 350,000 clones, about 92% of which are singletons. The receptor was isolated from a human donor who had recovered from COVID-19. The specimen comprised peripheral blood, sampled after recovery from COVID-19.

The CDR3 here is CASRGGRAFYNSPLHF. As DNA, the CDR3 is TGTGCCAGCCGTGGTGGCAGGGCCTTCTATAATTCACCCCTCCACTTT. The chain links TRBV27 to TRBJ1-6; D possibly corresponds to TRBD1 (5 bases). This CDR3 is built from 16 residues. The germline V gene encodes CDR1 MNHEY and CDR2 SMNVEV (reference sequence). Trimming removed 8 bases at V and 3 bases at J, with 17 bases between.